The TCR beta chain described here comes from a study of patients and donors after allogeneic stem cell transplantation. This clonotype was observed many times. Germline assignment: CDR1 MNHEY and CDR2 SMNVEV (reference sequence). Unmatched junction bases numbered 4, after V lost 2 bases and J lost 2 bases. The CDR3 spans 15 residues. TCRdb re-called the RT-PCR reads through MiXCR, storing one row per CDR3 protein. The repertoire holds approximately 27,000 distinct CDR3 sequences, with roughly 7.3% as singletons. The TCR originated in a human donor who was either an allogeneic HSCT recipient or a stem cell or donor lymphocyte infusion donor (not recorded which). It is not recorded whose cells these are; they may come from a transplant donor. Sample: blood, either unsorted or a sorted T cell fraction (not recorded which). The gene calls are TRBV27 and TRBJ2-3; 7 bases are shared with TRBD1. This CDR3 is CASSLTGVVTDTQYF. The CDR3 DNA sequence: TGTGCCAGCAGTTTAACAGGGGTTGTCACAGATACGCAGTATTTT.